This TCR beta chain was observed in a study of CD8 T cells in Susac syndrome. CD8+ and CD4+ T cells from blood underwent TCR beta sequencing, which was carried out in a high-throughput format. Relapsing-remitting disease, either stable or active, was present in the multiple sclerosis controls, who were treatment-naive patients. When the RNA was reverse transcribed, random hexamers were used with an input of roughly 0.5 to 1 ug. One entry per CDR3 protein results from TCRdb running MiXCR on the immunoSEQ multiplex PCR reads. The table lists some 150,000 distinct CDR3 sequences, around 95% of them singletons. This CDR3 is built from 17 residues. The V and J ends lost 1 base and 7 bases, in that order; junction bases with no gene match: 14. CDR1 is SQVTM and CDR2 is ANQGSEA in the germline V gene.

Sequenced input: CD8+ T cells from PBMCs. The clonotype was recovered from a human donor with multiple sclerosis. The gene calls are TRBV29-1 and TRBJ2-1; the match to TRBD2 covers 9 bases. The CDR3 is CSVEVITLAGRGNEQFF. The DNA of the CDR3 is TGCAGCGTTGAAGTCATAACCCTAGCGGGGCGGGGGAATGAGCAGTTCTTC.